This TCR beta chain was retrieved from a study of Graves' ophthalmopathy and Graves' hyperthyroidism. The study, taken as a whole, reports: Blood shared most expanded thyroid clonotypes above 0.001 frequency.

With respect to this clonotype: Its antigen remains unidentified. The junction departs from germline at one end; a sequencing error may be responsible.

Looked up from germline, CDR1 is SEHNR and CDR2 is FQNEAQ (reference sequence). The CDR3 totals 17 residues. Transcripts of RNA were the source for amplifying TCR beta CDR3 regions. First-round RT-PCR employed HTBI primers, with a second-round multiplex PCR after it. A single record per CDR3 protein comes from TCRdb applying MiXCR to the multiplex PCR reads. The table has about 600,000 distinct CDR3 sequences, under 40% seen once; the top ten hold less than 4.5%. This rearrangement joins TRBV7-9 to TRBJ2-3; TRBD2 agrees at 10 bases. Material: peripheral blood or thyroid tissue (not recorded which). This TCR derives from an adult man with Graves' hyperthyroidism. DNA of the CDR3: TGTGCCAGCAGCCCTCCCTTACTAGCGGGAACCACAGATACGCAGTGTTTT. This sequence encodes CASSPPLLAGTTDTQCF.